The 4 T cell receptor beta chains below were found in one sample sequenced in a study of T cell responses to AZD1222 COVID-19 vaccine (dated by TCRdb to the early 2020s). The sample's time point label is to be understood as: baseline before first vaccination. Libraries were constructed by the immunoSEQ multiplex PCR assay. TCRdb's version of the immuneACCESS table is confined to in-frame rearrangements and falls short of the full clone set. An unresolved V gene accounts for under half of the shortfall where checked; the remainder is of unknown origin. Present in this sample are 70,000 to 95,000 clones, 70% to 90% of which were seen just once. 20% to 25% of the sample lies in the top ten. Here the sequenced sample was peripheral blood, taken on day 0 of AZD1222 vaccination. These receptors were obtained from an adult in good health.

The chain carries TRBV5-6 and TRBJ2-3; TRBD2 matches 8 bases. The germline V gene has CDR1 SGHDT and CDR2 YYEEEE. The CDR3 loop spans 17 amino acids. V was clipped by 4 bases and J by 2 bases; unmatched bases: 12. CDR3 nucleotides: TGTGCCAGCAGCGGGACTAGACAAAAAATCTTCACAGATACGCAGTATTTT. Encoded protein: CASSGTRQKIFTDTQYF.

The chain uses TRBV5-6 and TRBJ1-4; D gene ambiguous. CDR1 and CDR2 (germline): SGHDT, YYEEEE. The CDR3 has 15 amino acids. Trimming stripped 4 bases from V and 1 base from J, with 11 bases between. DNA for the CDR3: TGTGCCAGCAGCCAAAGGGTAGGAACTAATGAAAAACTGTTTTTT. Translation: CASSQRVGTNEKLFF.

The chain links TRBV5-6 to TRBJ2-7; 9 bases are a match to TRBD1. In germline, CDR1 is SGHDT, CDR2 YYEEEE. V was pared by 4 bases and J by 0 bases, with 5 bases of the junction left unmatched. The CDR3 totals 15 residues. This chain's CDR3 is CASSRGQGTSYEQYF. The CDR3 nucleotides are TGTGCCAGCAGCCGAGGACAGGGGACCTCCTACGAGCAGTACTTC.

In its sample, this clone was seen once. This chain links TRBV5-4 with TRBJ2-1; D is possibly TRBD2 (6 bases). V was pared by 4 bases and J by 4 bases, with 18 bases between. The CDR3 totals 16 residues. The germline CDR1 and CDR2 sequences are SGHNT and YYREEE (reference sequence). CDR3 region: CASSPMAGRAYNEQFF. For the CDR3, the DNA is TGTGCCAGCAGCCCGATGGCCGGGAGAGCATACAATGAGCAGTTCTTC.